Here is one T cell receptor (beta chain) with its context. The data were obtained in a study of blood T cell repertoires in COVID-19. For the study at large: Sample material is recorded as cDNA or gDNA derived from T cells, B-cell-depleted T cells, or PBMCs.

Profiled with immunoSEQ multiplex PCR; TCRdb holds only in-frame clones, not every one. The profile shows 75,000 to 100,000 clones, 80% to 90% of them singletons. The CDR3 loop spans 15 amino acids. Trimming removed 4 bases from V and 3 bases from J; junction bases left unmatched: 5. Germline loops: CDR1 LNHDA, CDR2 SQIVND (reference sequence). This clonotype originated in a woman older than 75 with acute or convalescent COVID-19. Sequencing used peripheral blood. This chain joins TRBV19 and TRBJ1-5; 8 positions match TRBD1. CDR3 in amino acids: CASSTDRVYNQPQHF. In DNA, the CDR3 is TGTGCCAGTAGTACGGACAGGGTCTACAATCAGCCCCAGCATTTT.